Listed here are 3 T cell receptor beta chains from one sample, sequenced in a study of blood T cell repertoires in COVID-19. Some clones are missing from TCRdb's copy, which holds only in-frame ones; the method was immunoSEQ multiplex PCR. The sample has roughly 140,000 clones; more than 70% are singletons. The sample was peripheral blood. The receptors derive from a human donor in a cohort sampled during active COVID-19.

The chain has TRBV5-1 and TRBJ2-3; 13 bases map to TRBD2. Germline assignment: CDR1 SGHRS and CDR2 YFSETQ. The CDR3 totals 17 residues. V shed 4 bases and J 3 bases; nucleotides not matched to a gene: 8. The CDR3, as DNA: TGCGCCAGCAGCCCAACGACTAGCGGGGGGCGGACAGATACGCAGTATTTT. This encodes CASSPTTSGGRTDTQYF. Variable domain in full (rest from reference TRBV5-1 and TRBJ2-3): KAGVTQTPRYLIKTRGQQVTLSCSPISGHRSVSWYQQTPGQGLQFLFEYFSETQRNKGNFPGRFSGRQFSNSRSEMNVSTLELGDSALYLCASSPTTSGGRTDTQYFGPGTRLTVL.

The rearrangement links TRBV3-1 (or the pseudogene TRBV3-2) to TRBJ1-2, with 8 bases fitting TRBD1. Germline V CDR1 and CDR2: LGHDT, YNNKEL (reference sequence). J lost 8 bases, V lost 3 bases, and 11 bases had no gene match. This CDR3 has 15 residues. CDR3 sequence: CASSHTDRGLKGYTF. In nucleotides, the CDR3 is TGTGCCAGCAGCCATACTGACAGGGGACTTAAGGGCTACACCTTC.

The rearrangement links TRBV6-5 to TRBJ1-5; D is unclear. The ends were cut back, 6 bases at V and 1 base at J, with 13 bases in the middle. Germline assignment: CDR1 MNHEY and CDR2 SVGAGI. This CDR3 is 15 amino acids long. CDR3 loop: CASRFEGRSNQPQHF. CDR3 nucleotide sequence: TGTGCCAGCAGATTTGAGGGTCGGAGCAATCAGCCCCAGCATTTT.